This T cell receptor (beta chain) was sequenced in a study of blood T cells in healthy people across ages. This clonotype was detected only a few times. Its antigen is as yet unknown. Points from the study as a whole: TCR beta diversity, measured per million T cells, fell in a roughly linear way with age.

A second about 6 to 12 cycle PCR used barcoded and J-beta primers. Via MiXCR, TCRdb re-called the 5' RACE reads, giving one row per CDR3 protein. The table records about 1.4 million distinct CDR3 sequences, 55% to 75% of them present only once. The sample consisted of blood. This TCR came from a man aged 18-30 years in good health.

CDR3 sequence reads: CASSLFGSTNEQYF. CDR3 sequence (DNA): TGCGCCAGCAGCTTGTTCGGGAGTACCAACGAGCAGTACTTC. V is TRBV5-1 and J is TRBJ2-5; possible D gene TRBD2, 6 bases. TRBJ2-7 matches the DNA end more closely, so the J call is doubtful. This CDR3 comprises 14 residues. The germline CDR1 and CDR2 sequences are SGHRS and YFSETQ.